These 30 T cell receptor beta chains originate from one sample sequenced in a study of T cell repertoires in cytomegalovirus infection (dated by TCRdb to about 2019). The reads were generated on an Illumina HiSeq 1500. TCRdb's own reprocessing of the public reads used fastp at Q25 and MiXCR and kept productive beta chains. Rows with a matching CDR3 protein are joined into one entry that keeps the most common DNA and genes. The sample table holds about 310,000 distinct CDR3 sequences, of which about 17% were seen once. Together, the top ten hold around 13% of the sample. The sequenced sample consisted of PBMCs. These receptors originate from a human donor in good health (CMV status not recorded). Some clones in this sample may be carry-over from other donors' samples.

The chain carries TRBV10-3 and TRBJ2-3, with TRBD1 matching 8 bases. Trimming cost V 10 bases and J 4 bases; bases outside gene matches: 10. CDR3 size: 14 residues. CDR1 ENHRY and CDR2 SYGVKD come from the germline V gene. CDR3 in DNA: TGTGCCACATTTCCGGACAGGGCTCCAGATACGCAGTATTTT. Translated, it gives CATFPDRAPDTQYF.

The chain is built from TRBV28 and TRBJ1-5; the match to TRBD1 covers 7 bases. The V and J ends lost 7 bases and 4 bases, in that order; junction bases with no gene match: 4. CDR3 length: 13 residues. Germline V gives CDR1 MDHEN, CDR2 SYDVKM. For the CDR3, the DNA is TGTGCCAGCAATCCAGGGGGGAATCAGCCCCAGCATTTT. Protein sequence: CASNPGGNQPQHF.

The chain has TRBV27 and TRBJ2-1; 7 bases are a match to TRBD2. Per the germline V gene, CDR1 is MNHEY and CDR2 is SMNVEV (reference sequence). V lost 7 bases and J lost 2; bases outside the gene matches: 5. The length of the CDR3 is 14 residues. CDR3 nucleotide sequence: TGTGCCAGCACGGGACGGGGGGCCTACAATGAGCAGTTCTTC. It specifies CASTGRGAYNEQFF.

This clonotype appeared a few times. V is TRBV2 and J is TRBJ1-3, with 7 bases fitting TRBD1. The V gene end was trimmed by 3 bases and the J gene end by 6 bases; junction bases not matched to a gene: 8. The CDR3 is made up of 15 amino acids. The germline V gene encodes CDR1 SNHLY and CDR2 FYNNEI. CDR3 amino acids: CASSDLQGVENTIYF. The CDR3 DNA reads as TGTGCCAGCAGTGATCTCCAGGGGGTTGAAAACACCATATATTTT.

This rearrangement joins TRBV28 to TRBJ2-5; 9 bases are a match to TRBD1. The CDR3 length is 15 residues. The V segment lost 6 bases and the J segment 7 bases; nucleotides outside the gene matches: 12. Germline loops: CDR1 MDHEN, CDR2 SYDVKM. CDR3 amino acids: CASRALRTGDGTQYF. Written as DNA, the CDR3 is TGTGCCAGCAGAGCCTTGAGGACAGGGGACGGGACCCAGTACTTC. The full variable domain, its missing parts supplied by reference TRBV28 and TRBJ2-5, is DVKVTQSSRYLVKRTGEKVFLECVQDMDHENMFWYRQDPGLGLRLIYFSYDVKMKEKGDIPEGYSVSREKKERFSLILESASTNQTSMYLCASRALRTGDGTQYFGPGTRLLVL.

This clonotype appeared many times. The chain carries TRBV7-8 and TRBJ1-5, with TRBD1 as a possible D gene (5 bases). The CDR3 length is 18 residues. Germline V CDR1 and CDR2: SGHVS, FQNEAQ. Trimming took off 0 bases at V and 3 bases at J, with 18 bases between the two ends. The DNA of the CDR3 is TGTGCCAGCAGCTTAGCGAATCTCCGGCAGGGCCTCAATCAGCCCCAGCATTTT. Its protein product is CASSLANLRQGLNQPQHF.

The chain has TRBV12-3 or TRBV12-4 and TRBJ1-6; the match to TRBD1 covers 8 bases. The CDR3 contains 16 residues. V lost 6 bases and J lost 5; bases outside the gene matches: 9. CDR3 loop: CASSPQGQENNSPLHF. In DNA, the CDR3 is TGTGCCAGCAGCCCCCAGGGACAGGAGAATAATTCACCCCTCCACTTT.

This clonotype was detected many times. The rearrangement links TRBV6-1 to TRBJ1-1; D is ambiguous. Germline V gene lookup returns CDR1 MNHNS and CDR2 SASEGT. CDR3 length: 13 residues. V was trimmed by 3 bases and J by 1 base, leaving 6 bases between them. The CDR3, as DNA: TGTGCCAGCAGTGAGGACGGGAACACTGAAGCTTTCTTT. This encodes CASSEDGNTEAFF.

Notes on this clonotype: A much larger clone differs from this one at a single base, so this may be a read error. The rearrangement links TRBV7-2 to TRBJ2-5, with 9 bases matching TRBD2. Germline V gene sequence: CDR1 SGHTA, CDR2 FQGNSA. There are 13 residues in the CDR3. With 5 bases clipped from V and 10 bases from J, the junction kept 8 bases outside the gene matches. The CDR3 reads CTSSQEAAGGQYF. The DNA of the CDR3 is TGTACCAGCAGCCAAGAGGCAGCGGGGGGCCAGTACTTC.

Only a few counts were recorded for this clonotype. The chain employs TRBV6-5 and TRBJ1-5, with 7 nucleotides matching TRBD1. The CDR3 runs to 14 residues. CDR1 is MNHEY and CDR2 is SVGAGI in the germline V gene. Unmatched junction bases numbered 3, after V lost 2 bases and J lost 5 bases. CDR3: CASSYGQGDQPQHF. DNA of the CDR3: TGTGCCAGCAGTTACGGGCAGGGGGATCAGCCCCAGCATTTT.

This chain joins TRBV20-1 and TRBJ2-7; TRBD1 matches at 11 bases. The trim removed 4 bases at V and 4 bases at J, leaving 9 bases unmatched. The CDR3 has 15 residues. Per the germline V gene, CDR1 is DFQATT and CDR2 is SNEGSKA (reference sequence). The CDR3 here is CSATLGQGAAYEQYF. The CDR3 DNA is TGCAGTGCTACCCTAGGACAGGGGGCAGCGTACGAGCAGTACTTC.

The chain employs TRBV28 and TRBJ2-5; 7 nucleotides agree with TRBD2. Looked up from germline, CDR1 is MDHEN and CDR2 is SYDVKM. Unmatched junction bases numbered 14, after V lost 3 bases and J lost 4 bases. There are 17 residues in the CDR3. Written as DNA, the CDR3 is TGTGCCAGCAGTTTGTCCTTGAGCGGGGCGTTGGGAGAGACCCAGTACTTC. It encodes CASSLSLSGALGETQYF.

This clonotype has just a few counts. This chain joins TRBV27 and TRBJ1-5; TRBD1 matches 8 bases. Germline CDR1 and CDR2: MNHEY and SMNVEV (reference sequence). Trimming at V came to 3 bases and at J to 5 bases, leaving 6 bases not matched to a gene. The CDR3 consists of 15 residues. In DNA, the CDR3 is TGTGCCAGCAGTTTCACAGGGGGTAGACATCAGCCCCAGCATTTT. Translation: CASSFTGGRHQPQHF.

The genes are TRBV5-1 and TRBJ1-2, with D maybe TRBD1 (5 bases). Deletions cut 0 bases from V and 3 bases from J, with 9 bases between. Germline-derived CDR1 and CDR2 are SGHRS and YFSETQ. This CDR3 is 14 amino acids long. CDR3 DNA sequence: TGCGCCAGCAGCTTGGCAGGGTTGGACTATGGCTACACCTTC. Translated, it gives CASSLAGLDYGYTF.

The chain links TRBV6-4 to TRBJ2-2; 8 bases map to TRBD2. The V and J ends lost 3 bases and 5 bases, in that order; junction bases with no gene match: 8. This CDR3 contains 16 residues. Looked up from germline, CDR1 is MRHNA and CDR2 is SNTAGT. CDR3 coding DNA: TGTGCCAGCAGTGAGGGAGAAGCGGGGGAAACCGGGGAGCTGTTTTTT. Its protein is CASSEGEAGETGELFF.

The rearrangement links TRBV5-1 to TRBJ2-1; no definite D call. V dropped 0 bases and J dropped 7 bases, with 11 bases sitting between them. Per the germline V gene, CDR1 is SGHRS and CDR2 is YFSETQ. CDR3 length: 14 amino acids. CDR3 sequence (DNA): TGCGCCAGCAGCTTGGTCCCCTCCGTGAATGAGCAGTTCTTC. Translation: CASSLVPSVNEQFF.

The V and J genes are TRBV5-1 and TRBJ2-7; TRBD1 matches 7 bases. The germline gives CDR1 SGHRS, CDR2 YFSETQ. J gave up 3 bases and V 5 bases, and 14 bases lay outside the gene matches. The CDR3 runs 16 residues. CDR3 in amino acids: CASRQADRTGNYEQYF. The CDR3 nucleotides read TGCGCCAGCAGACAAGCGGATCGGACAGGCAACTACGAGCAGTACTTC.

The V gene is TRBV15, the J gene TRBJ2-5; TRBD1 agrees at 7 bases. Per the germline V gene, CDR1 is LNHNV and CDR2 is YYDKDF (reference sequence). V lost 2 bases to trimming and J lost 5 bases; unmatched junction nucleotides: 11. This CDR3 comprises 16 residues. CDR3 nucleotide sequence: TGTGCCACCAGCAGACCCTCTACAGGGGCCTATGAGACCCAGTACTTC. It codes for CATSRPSTGAYETQYF. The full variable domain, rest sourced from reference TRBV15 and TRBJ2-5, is DAMVIQNPRYQVTQFGKPVTLSCSQTLNHNVMYWYQQKSSQAPKLLFHYYDKDFNNEADTPDNFQSRRPNTSFCFLDIRSPGLGDTAMYLCATSRPSTGAYETQYFGPGTRLLVL.

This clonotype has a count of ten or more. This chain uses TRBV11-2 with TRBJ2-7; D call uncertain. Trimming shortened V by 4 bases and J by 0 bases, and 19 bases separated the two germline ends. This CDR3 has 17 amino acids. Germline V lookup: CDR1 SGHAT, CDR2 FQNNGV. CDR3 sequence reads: CASSSRVMARSSYEQYF. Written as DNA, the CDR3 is TGTGCCAGCAGCTCTCGGGTGATGGCGAGGAGCTCCTACGAGCAGTACTTC.

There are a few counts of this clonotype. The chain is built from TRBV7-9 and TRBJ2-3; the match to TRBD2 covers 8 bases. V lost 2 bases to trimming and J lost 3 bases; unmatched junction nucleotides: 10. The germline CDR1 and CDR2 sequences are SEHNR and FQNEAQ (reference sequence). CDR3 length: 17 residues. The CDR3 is CASSLQIGLAETDTQYF. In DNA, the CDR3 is TGTGCCAGCAGCTTACAAATTGGACTAGCCGAGACAGATACGCAGTATTTT.

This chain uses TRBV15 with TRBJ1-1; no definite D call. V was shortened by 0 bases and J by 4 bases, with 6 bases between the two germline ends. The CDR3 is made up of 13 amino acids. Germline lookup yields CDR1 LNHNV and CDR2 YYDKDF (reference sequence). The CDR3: CATSRDPTTEAFF. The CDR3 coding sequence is TGTGCCACCAGCAGAGATCCGACCACTGAAGCTTTCTTT.

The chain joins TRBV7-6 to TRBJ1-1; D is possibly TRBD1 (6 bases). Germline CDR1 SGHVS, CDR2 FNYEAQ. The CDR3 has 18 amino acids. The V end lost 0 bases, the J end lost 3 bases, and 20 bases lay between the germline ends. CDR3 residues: CASSLAPGGGEIHTEAFF. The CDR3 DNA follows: TGTGCCAGCAGCTTAGCGCCTGGAGGGGGGGAAATACACACTGAAGCTTTCTTT.

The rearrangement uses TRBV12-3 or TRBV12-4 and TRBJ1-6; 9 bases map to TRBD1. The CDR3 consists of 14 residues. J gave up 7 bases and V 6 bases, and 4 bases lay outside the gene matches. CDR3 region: CASSGQGRNSPLHF. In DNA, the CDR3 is TGTGCCAGCAGCGGACAGGGGAGGAATTCACCCCTCCACTTT.

For the CDR3, the DNA is TGCAGTGCTAGAGTGGCAGGGATGAACACTGAAGCTTTCTTT. This encodes CSARVAGMNTEAFF. The gene calls are TRBV20-1 and TRBJ1-1, with a possible D match to TRBD1 (5 bases). The V gene lost 1 base and the J gene lost 0 bases, with 9 bases spanning the gap. CDR1 and CDR2 from the germline V gene are DFQATT and SNEGSKA (reference sequence). The CDR3 has 14 residues.

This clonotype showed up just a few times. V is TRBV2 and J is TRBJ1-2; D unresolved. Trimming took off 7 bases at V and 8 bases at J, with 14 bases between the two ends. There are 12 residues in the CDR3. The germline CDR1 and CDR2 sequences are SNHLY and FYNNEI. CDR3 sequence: CASTTGSMGYTF. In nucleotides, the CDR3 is TGTGCCAGCACTACTGGGTCGATGGGCTACACCTTC. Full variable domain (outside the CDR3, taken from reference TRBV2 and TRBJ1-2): EPEVTQTPSHQVTQMGQEVILRCVPISNHLYFYWYRQILGQKVEFLVSFYNNEISEKSEIFDDQFSVERPDGSNFTLKIRSTKLEDSAMYFCASTTGSMGYTFGSGTRLTVV.

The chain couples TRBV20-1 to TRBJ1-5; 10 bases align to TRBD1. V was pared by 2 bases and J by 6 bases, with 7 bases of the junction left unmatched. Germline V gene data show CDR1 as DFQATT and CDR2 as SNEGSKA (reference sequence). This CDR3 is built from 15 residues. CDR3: CSARFGQGVGQPQHF. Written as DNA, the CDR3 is TGCAGTGCTAGATTCGGACAGGGGGTAGGTCAGCCCCAGCATTTT.

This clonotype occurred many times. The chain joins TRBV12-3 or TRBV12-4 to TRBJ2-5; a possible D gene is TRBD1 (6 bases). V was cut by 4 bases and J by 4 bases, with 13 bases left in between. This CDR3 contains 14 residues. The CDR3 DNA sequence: TGTGCCAGCAGTTACTCGACAGGACGAGAGACCCAGTACTTC. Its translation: CASSYSTGRETQYF.

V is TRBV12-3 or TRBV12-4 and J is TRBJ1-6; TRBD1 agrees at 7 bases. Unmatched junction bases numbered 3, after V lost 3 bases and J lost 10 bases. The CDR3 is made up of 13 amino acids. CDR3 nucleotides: TGTGCCAGCAGTTTCAACAGGGGATCACCCCTCCACTTT. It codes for CASSFNRGSPLHF.

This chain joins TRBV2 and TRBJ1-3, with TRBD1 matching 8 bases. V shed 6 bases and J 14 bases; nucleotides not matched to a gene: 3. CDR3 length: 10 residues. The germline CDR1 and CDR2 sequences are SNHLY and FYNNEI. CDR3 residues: CASRGQELYF. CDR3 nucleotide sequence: TGTGCCAGCAGGGGACAGGAGCTATATTTT. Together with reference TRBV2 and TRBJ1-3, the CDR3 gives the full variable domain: EPEVTQTPSHQVTQMGQEVILRCVPISNHLYFYWYRQILGQKVEFLVSFYNNEISEKSEIFDDQFSVERPDGSNFTLKIRSTKLEDSAMYFCASRGQELYFGEGSWLTVV.

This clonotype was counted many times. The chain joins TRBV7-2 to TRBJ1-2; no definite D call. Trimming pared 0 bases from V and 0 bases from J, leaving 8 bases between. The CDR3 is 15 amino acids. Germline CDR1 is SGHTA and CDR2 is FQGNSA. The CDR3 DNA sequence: TGTGCCAGCAGCTTAGCGCACGGCGCTAACTATGGCTACACCTTC. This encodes CASSLAHGANYGYTF.